Reported below is one T cell receptor beta chain. Its antigen remains unidentified. This sample is drawn from a study of cytomegalovirus exposure and HLA in healthy donors. Study-wide results and caveats: Most likely, a cluster of highly shared sequence variants arose as a sequencing artifact. With DRB1 most and HLA-C fewest, TCR association rates differed between HLA loci in a later analysis. Apparent HLA restriction characterized most CMV-associated TCR beta chains in a later analysis.

Germline trimming cut 8 bases from V and 6 bases from J; bases unmatched to any gene: 14. From germline, CDR1 is LNHNV and CDR2 YYDKDF (reference sequence). The CDR3 sequence is 17 residues long. PCR was performed using 60 Vbeta and 13 Jbeta primers. Produced via immunoSEQ multiplex PCR; TCRdb's table is partial and in-frame only. This sample has about 92,000 clones; about three quarters occur once, and the top ten carry around 7.5%. The sequence was obtained from a man over 45 in good health and CMV-seropositive. This chain joins TRBV15 and TRBJ2-1; 12 bases align to TRBD2. Specimen: PBMCs. This CDR3 reads CATEDSASGGAGNEQFF. The CDR3 DNA follows: TGTGCCACCGAAGATTCGGCTAGCGGGGGGGCCGGCAATGAGCAGTTCTTC.